This T cell receptor (beta chain) stems from a study of blood T cell repertoires in COVID-19. This table comes from immunoSEQ multiplex PCR, and its TCRdb copy is limited to in-frame clones, with some not included. This sample has 130,000 or so clones, with about 76% found just once. This receptor was taken from a man older than 75 with acute or convalescent COVID-19. Sequencing was carried out using peripheral blood.

This CDR3 is CASSAQGSSYNSPLHF. CDR3 sequence (DNA): TGTGCCAGCAGCGCCCAGGGGTCATCCTATAATTCACCCCTCCACTTT. The chain links TRBV9 to TRBJ1-6; D is perhaps TRBD1 (6 bases). This CDR3 has 16 amino acids. The V end lost 3 bases, the J end lost 1 base, and 11 bases lay between the germline ends. The V gene's germline CDR1 is SGDLS and CDR2 YYNGEE.